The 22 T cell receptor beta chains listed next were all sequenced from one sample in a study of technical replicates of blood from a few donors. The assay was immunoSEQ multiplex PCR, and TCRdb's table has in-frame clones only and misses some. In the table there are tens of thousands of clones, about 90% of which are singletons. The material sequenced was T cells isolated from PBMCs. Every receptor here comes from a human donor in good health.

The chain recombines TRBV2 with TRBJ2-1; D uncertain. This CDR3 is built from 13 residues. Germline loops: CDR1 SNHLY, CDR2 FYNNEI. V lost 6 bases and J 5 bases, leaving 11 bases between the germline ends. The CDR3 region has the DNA TGTGCCAGCAGACCCCTGAGGAACAATGAGCAGTTCTTC. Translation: CASRPLRNNEQFF.

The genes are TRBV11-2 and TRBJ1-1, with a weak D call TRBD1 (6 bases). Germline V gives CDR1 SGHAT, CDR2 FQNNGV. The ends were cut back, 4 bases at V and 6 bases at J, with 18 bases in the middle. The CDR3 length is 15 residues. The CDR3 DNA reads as TGTGCCAGCAGCTACCTTTTACAGGGTCGTCCTGAAGCTTTCTTT. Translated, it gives CASSYLLQGRPEAFF.

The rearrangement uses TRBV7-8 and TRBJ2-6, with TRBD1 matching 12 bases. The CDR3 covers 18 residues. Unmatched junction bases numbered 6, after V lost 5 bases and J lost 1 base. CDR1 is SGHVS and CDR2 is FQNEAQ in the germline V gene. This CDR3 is CASSPGTGGRSGANVLTF. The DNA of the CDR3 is TGTGCCAGCAGCCCCGGGACAGGGGGCAGGTCTGGGGCCAACGTCCTGACTTTC.

This CDR3 is CASSLAPDRSFEAFF. In DNA, the CDR3 is TGTGCCAGCAGCTTAGCCCCGGACAGATCTTTTGAAGCTTTCTTT. The rearrangement uses TRBV7-3 and TRBJ1-1, with a tentative D call TRBD1 (6 bases). Looked up from germline, CDR1 is SGHTA and CDR2 is FQGTGA. V lost 2 bases and J lost 7, with 17 bases in between. The CDR3 is made up of 15 amino acids.

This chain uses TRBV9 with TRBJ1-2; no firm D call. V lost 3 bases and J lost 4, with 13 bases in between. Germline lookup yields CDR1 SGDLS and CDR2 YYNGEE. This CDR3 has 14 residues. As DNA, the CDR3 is TGTGCCAGCAGCGACTCGGGGAACTTCTATGGCTACACCTTC. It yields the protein CASSDSGNFYGYTF.

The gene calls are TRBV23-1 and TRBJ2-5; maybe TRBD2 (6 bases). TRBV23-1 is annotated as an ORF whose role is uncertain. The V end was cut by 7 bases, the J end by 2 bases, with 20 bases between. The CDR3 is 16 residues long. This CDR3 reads CASNPTLQDYQETQYF. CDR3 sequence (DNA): TGCGCCAGCAATCCGACCCTTCAGGACTATCAAGAGACCCAGTACTTC.

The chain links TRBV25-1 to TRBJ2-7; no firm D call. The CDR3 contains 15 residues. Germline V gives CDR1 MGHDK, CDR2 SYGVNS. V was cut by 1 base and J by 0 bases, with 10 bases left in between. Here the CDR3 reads CASSESAQSSYEQYF. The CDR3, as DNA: TGTGCCAGCAGTGAATCGGCACAGTCCTCCTACGAGCAGTACTTC.

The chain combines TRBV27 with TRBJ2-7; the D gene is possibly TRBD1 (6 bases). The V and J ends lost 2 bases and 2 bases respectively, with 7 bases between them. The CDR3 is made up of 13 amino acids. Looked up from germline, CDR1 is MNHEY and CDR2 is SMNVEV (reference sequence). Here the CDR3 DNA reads TGTGCCAGCAGTTTAGGACAGCCCTACGAGCAGTACTTC. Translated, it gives CASSLGQPYEQYF.

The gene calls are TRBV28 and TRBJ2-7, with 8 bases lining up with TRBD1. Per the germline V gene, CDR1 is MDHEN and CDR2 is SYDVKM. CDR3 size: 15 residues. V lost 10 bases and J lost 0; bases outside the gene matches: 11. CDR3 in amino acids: CATHTTGEGSYEQYF. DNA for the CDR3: TGTGCCACGCATACGACAGGGGAAGGCTCCTACGAGCAGTACTTC. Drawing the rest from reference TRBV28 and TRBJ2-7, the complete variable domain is DVKVTQSSRYLVKRTGEKVFLECVQDMDHENMFWYRQDPGLGLRLIYFSYDVKMKEKGDIPEGYSVSREKKERFSLILESASTNQTSMYLCATHTTGEGSYEQYFGPGTRLTVT.

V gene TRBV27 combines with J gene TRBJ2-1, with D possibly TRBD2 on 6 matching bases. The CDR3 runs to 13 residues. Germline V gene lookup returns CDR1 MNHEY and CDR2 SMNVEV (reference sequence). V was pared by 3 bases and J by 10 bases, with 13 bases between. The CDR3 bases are TGTGCCAGCAGTTTTTCGCGACTAGACGAGCAGTTCTTC. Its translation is CASSFSRLDEQFF.

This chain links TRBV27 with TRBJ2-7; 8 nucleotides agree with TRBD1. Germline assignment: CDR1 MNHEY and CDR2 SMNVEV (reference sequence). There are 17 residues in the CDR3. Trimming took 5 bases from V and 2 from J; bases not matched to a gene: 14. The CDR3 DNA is TGTGCCAGCAGTCCTATCCCTCTAGGGGACAGGCCCTACGAGCAGTACTTC. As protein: CASSPIPLGDRPYEQYF.

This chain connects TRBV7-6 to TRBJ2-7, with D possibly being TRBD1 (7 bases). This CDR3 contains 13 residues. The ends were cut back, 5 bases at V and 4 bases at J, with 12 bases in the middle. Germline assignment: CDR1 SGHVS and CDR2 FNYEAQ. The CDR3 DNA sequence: TGTGCCAGCAGCGGAGGGGGCCAATACGAGCAGTACTTC. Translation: CASSGGGQYEQYF.

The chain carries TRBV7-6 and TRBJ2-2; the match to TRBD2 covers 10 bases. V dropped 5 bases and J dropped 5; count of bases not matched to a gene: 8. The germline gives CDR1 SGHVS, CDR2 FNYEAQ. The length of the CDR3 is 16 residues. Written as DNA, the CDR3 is TGTGCCAGCAGCCTAAACCTAGCGGGAGCGACCGGGGAGCTGTTTTTT. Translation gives CASSLNLAGATGELFF.

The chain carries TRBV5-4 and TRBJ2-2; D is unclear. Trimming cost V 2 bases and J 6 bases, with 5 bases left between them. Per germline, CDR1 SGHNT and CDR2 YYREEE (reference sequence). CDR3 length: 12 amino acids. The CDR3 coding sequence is TGTGCCAGCAGCTTAGCCCCCGGGGAGCTGTTTTTT. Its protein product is CASSLAPGELFF.

CDR3 DNA sequence: TGTGCCAGTAGTAGAGCCTTACTAGCGGGAGGCACAGATACGCAGTATTTT. Translating gives CASSRALLAGGTDTQYF. The chain is built from TRBV19 and TRBJ2-3; 11 bases are a match to TRBD2. Unmatched junction bases numbered 7, after V lost 4 bases and J lost 1 base. This CDR3 spans 17 amino acids. In germline, CDR1 is LNHDA, CDR2 SQIVND (reference sequence).

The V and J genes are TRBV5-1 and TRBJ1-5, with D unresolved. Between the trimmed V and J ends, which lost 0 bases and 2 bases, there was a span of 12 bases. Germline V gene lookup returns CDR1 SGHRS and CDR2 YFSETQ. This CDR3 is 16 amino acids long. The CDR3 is CASSLGAVLGNQPQHF. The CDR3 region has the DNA TGCGCCAGCAGCTTGGGGGCCGTTCTTGGCAATCAGCCCCAGCATTTT. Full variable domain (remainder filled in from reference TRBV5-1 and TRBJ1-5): KAGVTQTPRYLIKTRGQQVTLSCSPISGHRSVSWYQQTPGQGLQFLFEYFSETQRNKGNFPGRFSGRQFSNSRSEMNVSTLELGDSALYLCASSLGAVLGNQPQHFGDGTRLSIL.

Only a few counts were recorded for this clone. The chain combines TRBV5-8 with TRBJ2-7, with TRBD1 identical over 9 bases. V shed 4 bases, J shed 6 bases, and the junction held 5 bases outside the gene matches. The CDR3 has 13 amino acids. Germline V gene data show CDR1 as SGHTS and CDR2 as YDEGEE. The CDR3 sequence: CASSVGQGREQYF. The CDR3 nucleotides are TGTGCCAGCAGCGTAGGACAGGGGCGCGAGCAGTACTTC. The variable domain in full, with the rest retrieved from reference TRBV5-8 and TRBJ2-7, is EAGVTQSPTHLIKTRGQQATLRCSPISGHTSVYWYQQALGLGLQFLLWYDEGEERNRGNFPPRFSGRQFPNYSSELNVNALELEDSALYLCASSVGQGREQYFGPGTRLTVT.

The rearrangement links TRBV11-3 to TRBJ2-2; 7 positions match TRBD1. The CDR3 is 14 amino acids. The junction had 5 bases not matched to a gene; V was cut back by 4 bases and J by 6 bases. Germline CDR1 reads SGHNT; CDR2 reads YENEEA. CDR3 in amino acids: CASSWGQSPGELFF. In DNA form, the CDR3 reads TGTGCCAGCAGCTGGGGACAGTCCCCCGGGGAGCTGTTTTTT.

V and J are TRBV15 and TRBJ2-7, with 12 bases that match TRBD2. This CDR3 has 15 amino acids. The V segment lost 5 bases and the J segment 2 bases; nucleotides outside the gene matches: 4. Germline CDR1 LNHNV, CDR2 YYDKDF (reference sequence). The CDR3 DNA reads TGTGCCACCAGCGATCTAGCGGGAGGGCCCTACGAGCAGTACTTC. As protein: CATSDLAGGPYEQYF.

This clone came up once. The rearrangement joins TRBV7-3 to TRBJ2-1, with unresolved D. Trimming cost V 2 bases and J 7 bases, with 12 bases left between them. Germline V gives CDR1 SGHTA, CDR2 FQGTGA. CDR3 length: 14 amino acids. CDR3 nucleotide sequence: TGTGCCAGCAGCTTAGAGTATGTCGAAAATGAGCAGTTCTTC. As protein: CASSLEYVENEQFF.

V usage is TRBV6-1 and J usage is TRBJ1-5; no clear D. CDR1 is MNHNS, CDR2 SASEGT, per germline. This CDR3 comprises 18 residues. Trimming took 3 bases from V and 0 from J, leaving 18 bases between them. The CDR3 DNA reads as TGTGCCAGCAGTGATTTTGGGGTAGGGAGGTTTAGCAATCAGCCCCAGCATTTT. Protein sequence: CASSDFGVGRFSNQPQHF.

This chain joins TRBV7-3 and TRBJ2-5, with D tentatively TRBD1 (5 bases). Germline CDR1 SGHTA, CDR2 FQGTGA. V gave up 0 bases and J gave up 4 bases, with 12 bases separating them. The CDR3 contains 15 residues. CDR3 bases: TGTGCCAGCAGCTTAACAGGACAAGGAGTAGAGACCCAGTACTTC. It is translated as CASSLTGQGVETQYF.